This T cell receptor (beta chain) was sequenced in a study of cytomegalovirus exposure and HLA in healthy donors. Looked up from germline, CDR1 is MGHRA and CDR2 is YSYEKL. CDR3 length: 15 residues. Trimming took off 1 base at V and 2 bases at J, with 11 bases between the two ends. Of note for this clone: The antigen is unknown.

Primers included in the PCR were 60 Vbeta and 13 Jbeta primers. Original handling: Tens of millions of unique TCR beta chains, about 12 million shared, were counted in a later analysis. The assay was immunoSEQ multiplex PCR, and TCRdb's table has in-frame clones only and misses some. The V and J calls and clone size were taken over from that table, and D and trimming were inferred from the DNA. The table has 150,000 to 200,000 clones, roughly 80% seen once. It was healthy bone marrow donors who served as donors. Overall study results and limits: Judged likely to be a sequencing artifact was a cluster of highly shared sequence variants. As a later analysis showed, several of the most significant clusters appeared to be linked to common viral pathogens.

Sequencing input: PBMCs. This TCR was sampled from a man aged 40-55 years in good health and CMV-seronegative. This sequence joins TRBV4-1 and TRBJ1-2; no reliable D call. CDR3 region: CASSQGLGRNYGYTF. The CDR3, as DNA: TGCGCCAGCAGCCAAGGTCTAGGTAGGAACTATGGCTACACCTTC.